These 14 T cell receptor beta chains came from one sample sequenced in a study of cytomegalovirus exposure and HLA in healthy donors. Amplification used 60 Vbeta primers and 13 Jbeta primers. Assay: immunoSEQ multiplex PCR; the TCRdb copy retains only in-frame clones and omits some. Of roughly 200,000 clones listed, 65% to 80% were seen once; the top ten hold under 4.5%. The sample was PBMCs. The receptors were gathered from a woman aged 25 to 39 in good health and CMV-seropositive.

The rearrangement uses TRBV5-4 and TRBJ2-3; 9 positions match TRBD1. There are 16 residues in the CDR3. CDR1 and CDR2 from the germline V gene are SGHNT and YYREEE (reference sequence). After removal of 3 bases from V and 3 bases from J, the junction contained 8 bases not matched to a gene. The CDR3 bases are TGTGCCAGCAGCTCGACACAGGGGGCGGGAACAGATACGCAGTATTTT. Amino acid sequence: CASSSTQGAGTDTQYF. Filled out from reference TRBV5-4 and TRBJ2-3, the complete variable domain reads ETGVTQSPTHLIKTRGQQVTLRCSSQSGHNTVSWYQQALGQGPQFIFQYYREEENGRGNFPPRFSGLQFPNYSSELNVNALELDDSALYLCASSSTQGAGTDTQYFGPGTRLTVL.

The V gene is TRBV29-1, the J gene TRBJ2-7, with TRBD1 matching over 9 bases. This CDR3 is 14 amino acids long. After removal of 4 bases from V and 2 bases from J, the junction contained 6 bases not matched to a gene. Germline V gene lookup returns CDR1 SQVTM and CDR2 ANQGSEA. The CDR3 here is CSVARGTGTYEQYF. For the CDR3, the DNA is TGCAGCGTTGCTCGGGGGACAGGGACCTACGAGCAGTACTTC.

On this clone itself: Other DNA sequences from this sample encode an identical CDR3 as well. The chain combines TRBV29-1 with TRBJ1-1; D is ambiguous. The CDR3 is 11 amino acids. Trimming left V 6 bases short and J 1 base short, with 6 bases between. Germline loops: CDR1 SQVTM, CDR2 ANQGSEA. CDR3 region: CSVLKNTEAFF. The DNA of the CDR3 is TGCAGCGTCCTAAAGAACACTGAAGCTTTCTTT.

The chain employs TRBV30 and TRBJ1-4, with 9 bases identical to TRBD1. This CDR3 is 15 amino acids long. The V segment lost 0 bases and the J segment 5 bases; nucleotides outside the gene matches: 4. CDR1 and CDR2 (germline): GTSNPN, SVGIG (reference sequence). Here the CDR3 DNA reads TGTGCCTGGAGTGTAGTGGGGACAGGGAATGAAAAACTGTTTTTT. Protein product: CAWSVVGTGNEKLFF.

The chain couples TRBV18 to TRBJ2-7, with a weak D call TRBD1 (5 bases). V lost 2 bases to trimming and J lost 5 bases, with 7 bases between them. Germline V gene data show CDR1 as KGHSH and CDR2 as LQKENI. The CDR3 runs 12 residues. Here the CDR3 DNA reads TGTGCCAGCTCACCAAAGGGGAACGAGCAGTACTTC. This sequence encodes CASSPKGNEQYF.

The CDR3 protein is CASGTVYYGYTF. The DNA for the CDR3 is TGTGCCAGCGGGACAGTCTACTATGGCTACACCTTC. The chain joins TRBV19 to TRBJ1-2, with TRBD1 matching 7 bases. The CDR3 extends over 12 amino acids. J lost 3 bases, V lost 9 bases, and 4 bases had no gene match. CDR1 LNHDA and CDR2 SQIVND come from the germline V gene (reference sequence).

J is TRBJ2-3 and V is TRBV6-5; TRBD2 matches at 8 bases. The CDR3 is 12 amino acids. CDR1 is MNHEY, CDR2 SVGAGI, per germline. J gave up 3 bases and V 8 bases, and 1 base lay outside the gene matches. CDR3 bases: TGTGCCAGCCGGGGGGGGACAGATACGCAGTATTTT. Protein product: CASRGGTDTQYF.

The CDR3 here is CSALGTDTGELFF. The CDR3 nucleotides read TGCAGCGCTCTAGGTACGGACACCGGGGAGCTGTTTTTT. The V and J genes are TRBV29-1 and TRBJ2-2, with D uncertain. CDR3 length: 13 amino acids. Trimming took 7 bases from V and 3 from J, leaving 12 bases between them. Germline values: CDR1 SQVTM, CDR2 ANQGSEA.

A single count supports this clone. V and J are TRBV27 and TRBJ2-5, with a tentative D call TRBD2 (6 bases). The CDR3 loop spans 13 amino acids. The V gene's germline CDR1 is MNHEY and CDR2 SMNVEV (reference sequence). Between the trimmed V and J ends, which lost 5 bases and 3 bases, there was a span of 10 bases. CDR3 residues: CASSEWREETQYF. The CDR3 region has the DNA TGTGCCAGCAGTGAATGGAGGGAAGAGACCCAGTACTTC.

The genes are TRBV27 and TRBJ2-7, with a tentative D call TRBD2 (5 bases). The germline V gene encodes CDR1 MNHEY and CDR2 SMNVEV (reference sequence). The CDR3 loop spans 15 amino acids. Trimming took 2 bases from V and 0 from J, leaving 11 bases between them. Here the CDR3 reads CASSLGGLSSYEQYF. For the CDR3, the DNA is TGTGCCAGCAGTTTAGGTGGACTTAGCTCCTACGAGCAGTACTTC.

This clone showed up just a few times. The V and J genes are TRBV30 and TRBJ2-4, with 11 bases that match TRBD2. CDR1 GTSNPN and CDR2 SVGIG come from the germline V gene (reference sequence). The CDR3 is 14 amino acids. CDR3 bases: TGTGAGGGACGAGGTAGCGGGGGGGAAAACATTCAGTACTTC. It translates to CEGRGSGGENIQYF.

This chain uses TRBV11-2 with TRBJ2-4, with TRBD1 identical over 10 bases. CDR3 length: 17 residues. Germline CDR1 SGHAT, CDR2 FQNNGV. The V and J ends lost 6 bases and 0 bases, in that order; junction bases with no gene match: 8. The CDR3 region has the DNA TGTGCCAGCAGTCCGGTCAGGGACAGGGGAGCCAAAAACATTCAGTACTTC. It translates to CASSPVRDRGAKNIQYF. Full variable domain (outside the CDR3, taken from reference TRBV11-2 and TRBJ2-4): EAGVAQSPRYKIIEKRQSVAFWCNPISGHATLYWYQQILGQGPKLLIQFQNNGVVDDSQLPKDRFSAERLKGVDSTLKIQPAKLEDSAVYLCASSPVRDRGAKNIQYFGAGTRLSVL.

The chain is built from TRBV5-4 and TRBJ1-3, with D possibly TRBD1 on 5 matching bases. Germline V gene lookup returns CDR1 SGHNT and CDR2 YYREEE (reference sequence). The CDR3 consists of 14 residues. Trimming removed 4 bases at V and 4 bases at J, with 12 bases between. The CDR3 DNA reads TGTGCCAGCAGCCCTCGTCAGGGAGGAAACACCATATATTTT. This codes for CASSPRQGGNTIYF. The complete variable domain, with remaining parts taken from reference TRBV5-4 and TRBJ1-3, reads ETGVTQSPTHLIKTRGQQVTLRCSSQSGHNTVSWYQQALGQGPQFIFQYYREEENGRGNFPPRFSGLQFPNYSSELNVNALELDDSALYLCASSPRQGGNTIYFGEGSWLTVV.

The J gene is TRBJ1-1, the V gene TRBV5-4, with 7 positions matching TRBD1. Germline V gene lookup returns CDR1 SGHNT and CDR2 YYREEE (reference sequence). The CDR3 is 16 amino acids. The trim removed 4 bases at V and 0 bases at J, leaving 9 bases unmatched. In DNA, the CDR3 is TGTGCCAGCAGCCCGGCCCGGGACAGAATGAACACTGAAGCTTTCTTT. It yields the protein CASSPARDRMNTEAFF.